This TCR beta chain was sequenced in a study of cytomegalovirus exposure and HLA in healthy donors. Looking at the study overall: Caucasian-associated ancestry cluster membership applied to 75% to 85% of nearly 400 genotyped donors.

The donors were healthy bone marrow donors. The CDR3 is 14 residues long. The ends were cut back, 0 bases at V and 5 bases at J, with 8 bases in the middle. The V gene's germline CDR1 is MRHNA and CDR2 SNTAGT. Study outcomes and limitations: Accurate prediction of most subjects' HLA-A and HLA-B alleles from TCR beta sequences was reported.

About this clone: Its antigen is not known.

The PCR had 60 Vbeta and 13 Jbeta primers. Assay: immunoSEQ multiplex PCR; the TCRdb copy retains only in-frame clones and omits some. Of roughly 120,000 clones listed, 65% to 90% were seen once; the top ten hold around 4.2%. The TCR was taken from a woman in her thirties in good health and CMV-seronegative. The sample was PBMCs. J is TRBJ1-5 and V is TRBV6-4; no clear D gene. The CDR3 sequence: CASSDSAVDQPQHF. DNA for the CDR3: TGTGCCAGCAGTGACTCGGCAGTTGATCAGCCCCAGCATTTT.